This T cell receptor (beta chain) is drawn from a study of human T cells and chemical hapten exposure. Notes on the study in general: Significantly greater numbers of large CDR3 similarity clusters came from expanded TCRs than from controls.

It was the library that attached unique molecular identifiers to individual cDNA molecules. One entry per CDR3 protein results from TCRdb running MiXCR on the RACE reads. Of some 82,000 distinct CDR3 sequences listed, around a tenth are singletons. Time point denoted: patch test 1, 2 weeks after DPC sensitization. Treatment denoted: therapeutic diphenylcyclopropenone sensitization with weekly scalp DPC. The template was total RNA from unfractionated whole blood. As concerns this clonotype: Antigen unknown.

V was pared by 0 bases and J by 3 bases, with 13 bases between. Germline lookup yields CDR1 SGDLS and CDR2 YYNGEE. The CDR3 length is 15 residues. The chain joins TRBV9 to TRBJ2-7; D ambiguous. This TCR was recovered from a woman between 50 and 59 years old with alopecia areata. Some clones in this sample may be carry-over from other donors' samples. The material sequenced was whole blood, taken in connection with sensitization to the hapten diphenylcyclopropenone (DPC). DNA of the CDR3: TGTGCCAGCAGCGTAGGACCGGAACTCAGCTACGAGCAGTACTTC. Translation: CASSVGPELSYEQYF.